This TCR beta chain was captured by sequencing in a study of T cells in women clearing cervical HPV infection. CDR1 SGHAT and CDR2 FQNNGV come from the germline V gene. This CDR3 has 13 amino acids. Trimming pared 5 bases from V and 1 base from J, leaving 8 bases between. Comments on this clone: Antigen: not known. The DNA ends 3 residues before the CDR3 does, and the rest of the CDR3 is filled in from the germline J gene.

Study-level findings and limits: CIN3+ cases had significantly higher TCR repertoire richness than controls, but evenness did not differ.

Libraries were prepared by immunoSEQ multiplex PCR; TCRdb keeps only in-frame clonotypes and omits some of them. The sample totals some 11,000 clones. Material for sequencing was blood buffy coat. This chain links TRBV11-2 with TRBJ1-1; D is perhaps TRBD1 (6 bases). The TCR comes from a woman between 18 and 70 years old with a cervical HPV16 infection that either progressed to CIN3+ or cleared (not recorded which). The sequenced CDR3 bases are TGTGCCAGCAGCCAGACAGGGAACACTGAA. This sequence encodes CASSQTGNTE. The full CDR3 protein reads CASSQTGNTEAFF.